The present T cell receptor (beta chain) was sequenced within a study of shared clonotypes between healthy human individuals. The CDR3 is 16 residues long. Deletions cut 1 base from V and 1 base from J, with 13 bases between. Germline CDR1 and CDR2: SEHNR and FQNEAQ (reference sequence). TCRdb's copy holds only in-frame clones and misses some; the assay was immunoSEQ multiplex PCR. In the table there are approximately 810,000 clones, over 90% of which are singletons. CD45RO-negative, CCR7-selected cells formed the naive CD8 fraction, which excluded terminally differentiated effector memory CD45RA+ cells.

The sample was naive CD8+ T cells sorted from blood. This chain connects TRBV7-9 to TRBJ2-5; D may correspond to TRBD1 or TRBD2 (6 bases each). This clonotype was sampled from a man aged 25-40 years in good health. CDR3 sequence (DNA): TGTGCCAGCAGCTTAGGGAATTCGGGGGCCCAAGAGACCCAGTACTTC. Residues: CASSLGNSGAQETQYF.